The T cell receptor (beta chain) described here comes from a study of blood T cells in healthy people across ages. This clonotype occurred a few times. Next came a second PCR, run for 7 to 11 cycles, which used a sample-barcoded 5' primer along with a J-beta primer mix. Each cDNA molecule, via a template-switch adaptor with 12 random nucleotides, was tagged. One entry per CDR3 protein results from TCRdb running MiXCR on the 5' RACE reads. The repertoire holds 650,000 to 1,000,000 distinct CDR3 sequences, around 36% seen once, with around 13% in the top ten. V was pared by 2 bases and J by 8 bases, with 12 bases between. The CDR3 extends over 14 amino acids. CDR1 SGHTA and CDR2 FQGNSA come from the germline V gene.

The chain employs TRBV7-2 and TRBJ1-4, with unresolved D. The origin of this receptor is a man younger than 35 in good health. The sequenced sample consisted of blood. CDR3 amino acids: CASSLFGVEEKLFF. The CDR3 nucleotides read TGTGCCAGCAGCTTATTCGGGGTCGAAGAAAAACTGTTTTTT.